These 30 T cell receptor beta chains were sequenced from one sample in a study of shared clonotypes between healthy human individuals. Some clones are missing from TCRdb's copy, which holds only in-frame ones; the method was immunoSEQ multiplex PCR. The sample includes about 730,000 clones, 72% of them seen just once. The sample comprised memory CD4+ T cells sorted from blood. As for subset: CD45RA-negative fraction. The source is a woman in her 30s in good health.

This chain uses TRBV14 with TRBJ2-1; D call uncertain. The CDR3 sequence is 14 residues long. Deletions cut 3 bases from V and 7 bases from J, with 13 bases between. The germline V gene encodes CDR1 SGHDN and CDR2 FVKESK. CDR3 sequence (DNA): TGTGCCAGCAGCCAGGGAAGGTTGGGAAATGAGCAGTTCTTC. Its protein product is CASSQGRLGNEQFF.

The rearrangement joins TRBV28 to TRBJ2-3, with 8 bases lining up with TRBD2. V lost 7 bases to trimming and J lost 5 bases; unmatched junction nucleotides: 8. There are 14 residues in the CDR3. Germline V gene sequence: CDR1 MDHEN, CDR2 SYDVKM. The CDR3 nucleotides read TGTGCCAGCAATCAACCGGGACTAGGAGATACGCAGTATTTT. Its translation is CASNQPGLGDTQYF.

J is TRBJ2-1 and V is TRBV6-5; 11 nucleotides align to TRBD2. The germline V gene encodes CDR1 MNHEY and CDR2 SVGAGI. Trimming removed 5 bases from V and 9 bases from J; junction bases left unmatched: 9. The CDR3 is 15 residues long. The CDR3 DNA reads TGTGCCAGCAGTCAAACTAGCGGGAGAAATAGTGAGCAGTTCTTC. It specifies CASSQTSGRNSEQFF.

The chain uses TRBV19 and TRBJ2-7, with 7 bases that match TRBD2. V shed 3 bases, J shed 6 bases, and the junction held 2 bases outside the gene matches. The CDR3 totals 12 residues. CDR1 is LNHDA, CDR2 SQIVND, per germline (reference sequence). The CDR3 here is CASSIGGSEQYF. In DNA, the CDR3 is TGTGCCAGTAGTATCGGCGGGAGCGAGCAGTACTTC.

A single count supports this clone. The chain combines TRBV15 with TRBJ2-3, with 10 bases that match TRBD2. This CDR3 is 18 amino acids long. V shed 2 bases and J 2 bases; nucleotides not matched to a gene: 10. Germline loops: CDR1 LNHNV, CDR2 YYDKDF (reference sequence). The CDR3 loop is CATSRKRNGLAVTDTQYF. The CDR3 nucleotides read TGTGCCACCAGCAGAAAAAGAAACGGACTAGCGGTCACAGATACGCAGTATTTT.

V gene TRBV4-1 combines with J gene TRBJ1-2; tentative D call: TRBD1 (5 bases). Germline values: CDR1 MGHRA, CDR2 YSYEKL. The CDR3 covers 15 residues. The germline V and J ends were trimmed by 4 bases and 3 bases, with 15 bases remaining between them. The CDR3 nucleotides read TGCGCCAGCAGCCCGAATGGGGCTACGTACTATGGCTACACCTTC. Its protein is CASSPNGATYYGYTF.

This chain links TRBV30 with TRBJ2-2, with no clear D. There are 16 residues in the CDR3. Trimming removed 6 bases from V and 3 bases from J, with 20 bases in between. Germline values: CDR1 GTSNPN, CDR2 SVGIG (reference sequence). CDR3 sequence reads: CACPDGGGTYTGELFF. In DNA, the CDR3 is TGTGCCTGCCCTGACGGCGGCGGAACTTACACCGGGGAGCTGTTTTTT.

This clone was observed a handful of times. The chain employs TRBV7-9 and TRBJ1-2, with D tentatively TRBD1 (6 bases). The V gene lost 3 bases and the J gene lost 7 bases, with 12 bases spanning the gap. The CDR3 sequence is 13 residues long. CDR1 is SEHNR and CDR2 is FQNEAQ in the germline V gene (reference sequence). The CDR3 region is CASSLQQGSGYTF. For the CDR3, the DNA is TGTGCCAGCAGCTTGCAACAGGGATCTGGCTACACCTTC.

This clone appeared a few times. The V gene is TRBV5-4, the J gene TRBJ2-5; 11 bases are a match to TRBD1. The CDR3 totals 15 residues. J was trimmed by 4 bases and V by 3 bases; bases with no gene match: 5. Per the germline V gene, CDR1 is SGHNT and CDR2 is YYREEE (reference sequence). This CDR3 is CASSYGQGASETQYF. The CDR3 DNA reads TGTGCCAGCAGCTACGGACAGGGGGCTTCAGAGACCCAGTACTTC.

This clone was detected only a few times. DNA of the CDR3: TGTGCCAGCAGCCCGAGCCGCTGGAGCAATCAGCCCCAGCATTTT. Translation gives CASSPSRWSNQPQHF. The chain is built from TRBV7-8 and TRBJ1-5; D not certain. V was trimmed by 5 bases and J by 1 base, leaving 12 bases between them. Per germline, CDR1 SGHVS and CDR2 FQNEAQ. The CDR3 is 15 residues long. Together with reference TRBV7-8 and TRBJ1-5, the CDR3 gives the full variable domain: GAGVSQSPRYKVAKRGQDVALRCDPISGHVSLFWYQQALGQGPEFLTYFQNEAQLDKSGLPSDRFFAERPEGSVSTLKIQRTQQEDSAVYLCASSPSRWSNQPQHFGDGTRLSIL.

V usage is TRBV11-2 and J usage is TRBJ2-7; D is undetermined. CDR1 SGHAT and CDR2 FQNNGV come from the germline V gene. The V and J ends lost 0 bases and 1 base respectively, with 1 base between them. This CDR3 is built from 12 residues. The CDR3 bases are TGTGCCAGCAGCTTAGAGTCCTACGAGCAGTACTTC. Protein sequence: CASSLESYEQYF.

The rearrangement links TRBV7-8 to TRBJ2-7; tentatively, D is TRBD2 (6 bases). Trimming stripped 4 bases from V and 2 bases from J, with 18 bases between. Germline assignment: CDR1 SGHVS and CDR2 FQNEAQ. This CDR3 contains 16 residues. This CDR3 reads CASSSNPRSGAYEQYF. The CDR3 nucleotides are TGTGCCAGCAGCTCGAACCCGCGTTCGGGGGCCTACGAGCAGTACTTC.

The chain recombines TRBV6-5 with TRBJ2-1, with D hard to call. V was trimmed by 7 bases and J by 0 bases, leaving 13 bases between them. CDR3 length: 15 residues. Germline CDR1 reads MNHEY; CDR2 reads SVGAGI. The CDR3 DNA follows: TGTGCCAGCAAAATGGACCTCAGCTCCTACAATGAGCAGTTCTTC. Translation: CASKMDLSSYNEQFF.

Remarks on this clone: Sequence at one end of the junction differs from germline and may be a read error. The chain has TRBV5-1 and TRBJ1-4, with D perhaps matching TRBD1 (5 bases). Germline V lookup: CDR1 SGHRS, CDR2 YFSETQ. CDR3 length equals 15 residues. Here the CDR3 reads CASSLGDRDIEKLFF. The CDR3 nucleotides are TGCGCCAGCAGTTTGGGGGACCGCGACATAGAAAAACTGTTTTTT.

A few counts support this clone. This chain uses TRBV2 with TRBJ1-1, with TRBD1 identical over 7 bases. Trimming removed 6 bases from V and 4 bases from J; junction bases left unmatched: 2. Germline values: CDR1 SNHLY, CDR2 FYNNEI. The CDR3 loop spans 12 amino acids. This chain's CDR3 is CASRNRGTEAFF. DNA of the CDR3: TGTGCCAGCAGGAACAGGGGCACTGAAGCTTTCTTT.

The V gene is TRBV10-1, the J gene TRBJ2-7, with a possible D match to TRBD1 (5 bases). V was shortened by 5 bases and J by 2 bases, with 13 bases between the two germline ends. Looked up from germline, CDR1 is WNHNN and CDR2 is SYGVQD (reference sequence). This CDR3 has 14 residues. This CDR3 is CASSRQSNPYEQYF. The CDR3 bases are TGCGCCAGCAGTCGACAGTCCAATCCCTACGAGCAGTACTTC.

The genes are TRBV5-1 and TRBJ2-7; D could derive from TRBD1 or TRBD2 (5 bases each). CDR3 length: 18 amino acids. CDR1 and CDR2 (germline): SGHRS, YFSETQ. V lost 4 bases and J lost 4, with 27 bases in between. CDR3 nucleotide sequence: TGCGCCAGCAGCCTAACGAGGGGTAATTTGTCCCGCGGATACGAGCAGTACTTC. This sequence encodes CASSLTRGNLSRGYEQYF.

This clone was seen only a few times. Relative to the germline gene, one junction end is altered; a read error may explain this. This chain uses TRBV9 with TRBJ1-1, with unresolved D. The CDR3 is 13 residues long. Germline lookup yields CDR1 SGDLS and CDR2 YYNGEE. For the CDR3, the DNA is TGTGCCAGCAGTGTAGACCTGAAGGGTGAAGCTTTCTTT. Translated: CASSVDLKGEAFF.

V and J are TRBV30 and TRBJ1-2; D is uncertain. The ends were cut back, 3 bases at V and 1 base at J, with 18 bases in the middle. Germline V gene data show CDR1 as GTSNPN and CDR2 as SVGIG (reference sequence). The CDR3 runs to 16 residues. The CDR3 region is CAWSPTAISFNYGYTF. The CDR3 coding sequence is TGTGCCTGGAGCCCGACGGCTATCTCCTTTAACTATGGCTACACCTTC.

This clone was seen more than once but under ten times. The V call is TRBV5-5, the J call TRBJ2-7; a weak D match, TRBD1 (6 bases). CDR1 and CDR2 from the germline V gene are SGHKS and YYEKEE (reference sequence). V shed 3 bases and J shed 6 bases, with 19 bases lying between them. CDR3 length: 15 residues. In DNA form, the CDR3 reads TGTGCCAGCAGCTACTACAGGGAACTGTTGGGCGAGCAGTACTTC. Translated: CASSYYRELLGEQYF.

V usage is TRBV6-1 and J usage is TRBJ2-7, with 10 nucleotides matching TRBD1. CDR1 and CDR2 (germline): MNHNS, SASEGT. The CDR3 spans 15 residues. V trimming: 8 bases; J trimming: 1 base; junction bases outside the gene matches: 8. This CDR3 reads CASGGQGESSYEQYF. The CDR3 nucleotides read TGTGCCAGCGGCGGACAGGGGGAATCATCCTACGAGCAGTACTTC.

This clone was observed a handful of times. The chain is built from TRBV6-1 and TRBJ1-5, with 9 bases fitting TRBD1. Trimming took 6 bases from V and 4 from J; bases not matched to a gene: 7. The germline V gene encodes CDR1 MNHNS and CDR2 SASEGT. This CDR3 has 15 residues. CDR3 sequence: CASRAGQGGNQPQHF. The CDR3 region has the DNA TGTGCCAGCAGAGCGGGACAGGGTGGGAATCAGCCCCAGCATTTT.

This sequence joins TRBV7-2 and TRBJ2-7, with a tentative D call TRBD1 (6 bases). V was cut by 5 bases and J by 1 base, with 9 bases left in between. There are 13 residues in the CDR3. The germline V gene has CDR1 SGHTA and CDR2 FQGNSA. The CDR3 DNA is TGTGCCAGCAGCCCGACAGGATCCTACGAGCAGTACTTC. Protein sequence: CASSPTGSYEQYF.

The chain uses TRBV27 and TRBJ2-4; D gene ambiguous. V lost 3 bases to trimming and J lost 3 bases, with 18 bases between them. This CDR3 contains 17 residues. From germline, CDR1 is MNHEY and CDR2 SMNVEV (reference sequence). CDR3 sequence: CASSFRSVPTVKNIQYF. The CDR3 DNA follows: TGTGCCAGCAGTTTTCGCTCTGTACCGACGGTCAAAAACATTCAGTACTTC.

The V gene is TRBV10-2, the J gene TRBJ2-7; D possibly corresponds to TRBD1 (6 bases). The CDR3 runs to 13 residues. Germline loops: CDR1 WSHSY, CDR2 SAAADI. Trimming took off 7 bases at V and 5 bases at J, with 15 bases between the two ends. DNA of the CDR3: TGCGCCAGCATCGAGTTGGGGGCAAACGAGCAGTACTTC. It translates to CASIELGANEQYF.

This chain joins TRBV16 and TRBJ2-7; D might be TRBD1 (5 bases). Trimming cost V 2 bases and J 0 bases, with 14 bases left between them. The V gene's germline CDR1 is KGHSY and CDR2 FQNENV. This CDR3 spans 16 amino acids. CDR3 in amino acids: CASSQTVRQSSYEQYF. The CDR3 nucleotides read TGTGCCAGCAGCCAAACTGTAAGACAGTCCTCCTACGAGCAGTACTTC. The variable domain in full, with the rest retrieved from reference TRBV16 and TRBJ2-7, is GEEVAQTPKHLVRGEGQKAKLYCAPIKGHSYVFWYQQVLKNEFKFLISFQNENVFDETGMPKERFSAKCLPNSPCSLEIQATKLEDSAVYFCASSQTVRQSSYEQYFGPGTRLTVT.

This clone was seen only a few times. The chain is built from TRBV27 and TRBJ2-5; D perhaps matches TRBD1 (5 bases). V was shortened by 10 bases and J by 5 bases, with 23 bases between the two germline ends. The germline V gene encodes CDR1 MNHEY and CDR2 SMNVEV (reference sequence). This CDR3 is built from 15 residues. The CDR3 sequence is CATKKGQGIAETQYF. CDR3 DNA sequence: TGTGCCACCAAGAAGGGGCAGGGTATCGCGGAGACCCAGTACTTC.

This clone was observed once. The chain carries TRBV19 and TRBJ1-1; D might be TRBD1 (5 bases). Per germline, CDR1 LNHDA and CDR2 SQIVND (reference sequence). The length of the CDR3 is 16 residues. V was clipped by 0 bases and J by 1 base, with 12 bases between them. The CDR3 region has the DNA TGTGCCAGTAGTATAGATCTAGGGACCGCGAACACTGAAGCTTTCTTT. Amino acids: CASSIDLGTANTEAFF.

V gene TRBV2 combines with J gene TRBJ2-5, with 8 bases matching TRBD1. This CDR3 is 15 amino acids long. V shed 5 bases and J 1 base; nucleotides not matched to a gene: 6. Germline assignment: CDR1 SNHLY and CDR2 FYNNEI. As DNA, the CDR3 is TGTGCCAGCAGTAGTGGACAGGGCCCCCAAGAGACCCAGTACTTC. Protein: CASSSGQGPQETQYF. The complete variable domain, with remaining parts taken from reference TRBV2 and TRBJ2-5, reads EPEVTQTPSHQVTQMGQEVILRCVPISNHLYFYWYRQILGQKVEFLVSFYNNEISEKSEIFDDQFSVERPDGSNFTLKIRSTKLEDSAMYFCASSSGQGPQETQYFGPGTRLLVL.

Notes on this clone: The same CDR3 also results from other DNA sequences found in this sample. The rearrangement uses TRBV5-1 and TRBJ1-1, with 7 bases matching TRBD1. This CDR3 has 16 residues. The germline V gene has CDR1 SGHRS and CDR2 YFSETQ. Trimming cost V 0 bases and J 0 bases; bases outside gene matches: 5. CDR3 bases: TGCGCCAGCAGCTTGGCCGGGACAGTGATGAACACTGAAGCTTTCTTT. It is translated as CASSLAGTVMNTEAFF. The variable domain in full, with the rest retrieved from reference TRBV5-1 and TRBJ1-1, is KAGVTQTPRYLIKTRGQQVTLSCSPISGHRSVSWYQQTPGQGLQFLFEYFSETQRNKGNFPGRFSGRQFSNSRSEMNVSTLELGDSALYLCASSLAGTVMNTEAFFGQGTRLTVV.